This is a list of T cell receptor beta chains from one sample in a study of CD8 T cells in ankylosing spondylitis. TCRdb re-called the 5' RACE reads with MiXCR, one entry per CDR3 protein. Among around 430,000 distinct CDR3 sequences listed, 17% were seen once. The source material was blood, either unsorted or a sorted T cell fraction (not recorded which). These receptors were obtained from a male donor with ankylosing spondylitis. CDR3s include the opening cysteine and the closing phenylalanine or tryptophan. D genes are given only for firm matches. Rows give clone size only sometimes, using once, few, many, or a class for an expanded clone.

>TRBD1|NA|TRBV20-1|TRBJ2-7
CSAAGTAAYEQYF
TGCAGTGCTGCAGGGACAGCCGCCTACGAGCAGTACTTC
>NA|few|TRBV7-2|TRBJ2-7
CASSLEGWAYEQYF
TGTGCCAGCAGCTTAGAAGGGTGGGCCTACGAGCAGTACTTC
>NA|NA|TRBV25-1|TRBJ1-1
CASSDNMNTEAFF
TGTGCCAGCAGTGATAACATGAACACTGAAGCTTTCTTT
>NA|few|TRBV7-9|TRBJ2-3
CASSFGGESTDTQYF
TGTGCCAGCAGCTTTGGCGGGGAGTCCACAGATACGCAGTATTTT
>TRBD1|few|TRBV28|TRBJ1-4
CASSGGSKGAGEKLFF
TGTGCCAGCAGCGGGGGATCTAAGGGGGCAGGGGAAAAACTGTTTTTT
>NA|few|TRBV7-2|TRBJ2-5
CASSPRAGLETQYF
TGTGCCAGCAGTCCCCGGGCAGGGCTAGAGACCCAGTACTTC
>NA|NA|TRBV2|TRBJ2-4
CASSELTLGQNIQYF
TGTGCCAGCAGTGAACTGACATTAGGCCAAAACATTCAGTACTTC
>NA|NA|TRBV6-6|TRBJ2-7
CASSYKGHEQYF
TGTGCCAGCAGTTACAAGGGACACGAGCAGTACTTC
>NA|many|TRBV6-5|TRBJ1-1
CASAAGREAFF
TGTGCCAGCGCAGCCGGGCGTGAAGCTTTCTTT
>TRBD2|few|TRBV12-3/TRBV12-4|TRBJ2-1
CASRLSGGGNEQFF
TGTGCCAGCAGACTTAGCGGGGGGGGCAATGAGCAGTTCTTC
>TRBD1|few|TRBV7-8|TRBJ2-3
CASSSGQGGYTDTQYF
TGTGCCAGCAGCTCCGGACAGGGGGGCTACACAGATACGCAGTATTTT
>TRBD1|NA|TRBV28|TRBJ1-5
CASSSLGTGYSNQPQHF
TGTGCCAGCAGCTCTTTGGGGACAGGATATAGCAATCAGCCCCAGCATTTT
>TRBD1|few|TRBV6-5|TRBJ2-7
CASSYKGQGVWGYEQYF
TGTGCCAGCAGTTACAAGGGACAGGGTGTTTGGGGCTACGAGCAGTACTTC
>NA|NA|TRBV5-1|TRBJ2-7
CASSFGGTSSYEQYF
TGCGCCAGCAGCTTCGGCGGTACGAGCTCCTACGAGCAGTACTTC
>TRBD1|NA|TRBV20-1|TRBJ1-2
CSAGGTGVLYGYTF
TGCAGTGCGGGGGGGACAGGGGTCCTCTATGGCTACACCTTC
>NA|NA|TRBV6-1|TRBJ2-1
CASSEAGVNPREQFF
TGTGCCAGCAGTGAAGCGGGAGTCAACCCGCGTGAGCAGTTCTTC
>TRBD1|NA|TRBV6-1|TRBJ1-5
CASSMDRGYQPQHF
TGTGCCAGCAGTATGGACAGGGGGTATCAGCCCCAGCATTTT
>NA|few|TRBV6-1|TRBJ1-5
CASSERVVNNQPQHF
TGTGCCAGCAGTGAAAGGGTCGTTAACAATCAGCCCCAGCATTTT
>NA|few|TRBV6-5|TRBJ2-7
CASSYSRSGVLTHEQYF
TGTGCCAGCAGTTACTCGAGGTCGGGGGTCCTTACCCACGAGCAGTACTTC
>NA|few|TRBV18|TRBJ1-3
CASSPPARDTIYF
TGTGCCAGCTCACCACCGGCTAGGGACACCATATATTTT
>TRBD1|NA|TRBV5-6|TRBJ2-4
CASSHGTAKKGNIQYF
TGTGCCAGCAGCCACGGGACAGCAAAGAAAGGGAACATTCAGTACTTC
>NA|few|TRBV7-2|TRBJ2-2
CASRQPGLNTGKLFF
TGTGCCAGCAGACAACCGGGACTGAACACTGGAAAGCTGTTTTTT